The present T cell receptor beta chain was sequenced within a study of blood T cell repertoires in COVID-19 (dated by TCRdb to 2018 to 2020). Turning to the overall study: The collaborator samples originated in the United States, Italy and Spain and spanned the acute and convalescent phases of COVID-19. The material from the prospective study consisted of cDNA or gDNA derived from T cells, B-cell-depleted T cells, or PBMCs. The dataset comprised deeply sampled blood TCRbeta repertoires from subjects exposed to, actively infected with, or recovered from COVID-19. The repertoires were made available in a free public database intended to serve as a resource for research on the immune response to SARS-CoV-2. Samples were obtained from the ongoing ImmuneRACE study (first 160 participants) and from 1,254 subjects provided by 6 global collaborators. The sample metadata nearly always contained a de-identified subject ID, COVID-19 status, age in years and sex. HLA class I and class II types, where available, came from metadata supplied by the sample provider rather than from assay-based typing. The full study reports these points: Clinical and demographic metadata were provided uncurated, with the amount varying by source and participant.

Each collaborating institution followed its own protocols to collect whole blood in K2EDTA tubes. For TCRbeta analysis, collaborators shipped samples as frozen whole blood, isolated PBMCs, or DNA extracted from either of those sample types. Including the terminal cysteine and phenylalanine, the CDR3 comprises 14 residues. Only the CDR3 region is kept as DNA, spanning 42 bases read in frame from base 1. Based on the germline V gene, the CDR1 and CDR2 sequences are MDHEN and SYDVKM. The germline V end is reduced by 6 bases and the J end by 6 bases; junction bases left unmatched: 8. In regard to this clone: Its antigen is not yet known. There are no base qualities to consult, and no much larger clone falls within one base.

TCRbeta CDR3 regions were amplified from genomic DNA by means of the immunoSEQ Assay, a bias-controlled multiplex PCR. Under the source paper's analysis protocol: The number of nucleated cells in each sample was estimated by amplification of reference gene primers within the assay. Sequence reads were collapsed and filtered to measure the absolute abundance of every unique TCRbeta CDR3 rearrangement. For each sample, productive Simpson clonality was calculated by taking the square root of Simpson's diversity index across productive rearrangements. Here the immuneACCESS table is served through TCRdb, limited to in-frame sequences with V and J called. Missing clones are a known gap in these copies; in checked studies unresolved V genes cover under half, and the rest lacks a known reason. V, J and clone size reflect that table, while D and trimming were determined from the DNA. Across this sample there are a few hundred thousand clones, with about 86% seen only once. Less than 4% of the sample is in the top ten clones.

This sequence originates from a man aged 18 to 35 with active or convalescent COVID-19. The chain was built from TRBV28 and TRBJ2-7, with 10 junctional bases fitting TRBD1. Material for sequencing was peripheral blood. The CDR3 is CASRPWGQGSEQYF. The nucleotide sequence reads as follows: TGTGCCAGCAGACCCTGGGGACAGGGGTCCGAGCAGTACTTC. When the CDR3 is completed using the reference TRBV28 and TRBJ2-7 genes on either side, the full variable domain is DVKVTQSSRYLVKRTGEKVFLECVQDMDHENMFWYRQDPGLGLRLIYFSYDVKMKEKGDIPEGYSVSREKKERFSLILESASTNQTSMYLCASRPWGQGSEQYFGPGTRLTVT.